The 10 T cell receptor beta chains below come from one sample, sequenced in a study of T cell changes during pregnancy in multiple sclerosis. Repertoires were generated with immunoSEQ multiplex PCR, while TCRdb's copy carries only in-frame clones and drops some. The sample lists 30,000 to 35,000 clones, 90% occurring once. The sample was CD8+ T cells from peripheral blood mononuclear cells, taken before pregnancy. The receptors come from a female donor with multiple sclerosis, enrolled in a pregnancy study.

The V gene is TRBV19, the J gene TRBJ2-3, with D tentatively TRBD1 (8 bases). The CDR3 is made up of 18 amino acids. Germline CDR1 and CDR2: LNHDA and SQIVND (reference sequence). Deletions cut 1 base from V and 8 bases from J, with 25 bases between. The CDR3 region is CASSIAIRGTGLVATQYF. The CDR3 coding sequence is TGTGCCAGTAGTATAGCAATTCGCGGGACAGGACTAGTAGCTACGCAGTATTTT.

The chain couples TRBV4-1 to TRBJ1-5; 9 positions match TRBD1. In germline, CDR1 is MGHRA, CDR2 YSYEKL. V trimming: 4 bases; J trimming: 5 bases; junction bases outside the gene matches: 3. The CDR3 covers 14 residues. DNA of the CDR3: TGCGCCAGCAGCCTGGGACAGGGTGATCAGCCCCAGCATTTT. It is translated as CASSLGQGDQPQHF.

V and J are TRBV29-1 and TRBJ2-7; no clear D gene. Germline CDR1 SQVTM, CDR2 ANQGSEA. V dropped 4 bases and J dropped 2 bases, with 12 bases sitting between them. The CDR3 runs to 13 residues. The DNA of the CDR3 is TGCAGCGTTGTTTGGCAGGTTACCTACGAGCAGTACTTC. Translation gives CSVVWQVTYEQYF.

The chain couples TRBV10-3 to TRBJ1-1, with D unclear. The germline V gene encodes CDR1 ENHRY and CDR2 SYGVKD. V lost 2 bases and J 2 bases, leaving 9 bases between the germline ends. The CDR3 totals 14 residues. In nucleotides, the CDR3 is TGTGCCATCAGTGAGGCCGGAGGAAACACTGAAGCTTTCTTT. Protein product: CAISEAGGNTEAFF.

This chain connects TRBV7-9 to TRBJ2-2; tentatively, D is TRBD2 (6 bases). Germline V lookup: CDR1 SEHNR, CDR2 FQNEAQ (reference sequence). Trimming left V 6 bases short and J 5 bases short, with 16 bases between. The CDR3 runs to 15 residues. Here the CDR3 DNA reads TGTGCCAGCAGTCCTAGGAGGGCCTTAACCGGGGAGCTGTTTTTT. Residues: CASSPRRALTGELFF.

The chain carries TRBV7-2 and TRBJ2-7, with a possible D match to TRBD2 (5 bases). With 5 bases removed from V and 1 base from J, the gap between germline ends came to 12 bases. CDR1 and CDR2 from the germline V gene are SGHTA and FQGNSA. This CDR3 region has 14 residues. CDR3 nucleotides: TGTGCCAGCAGCCCCCGGGAATCGTCCTACGAGCAGTACTTC. Translation: CASSPRESSYEQYF. The whole variable domain, filled in from reference TRBV7-2 and TRBJ2-7, reads GAGVSQSPSNKVTEKGKDVELRCDPISGHTALYWYRQSLGQGLEFLIYFQGNSAPDKSGLPSDRFSAERTGGSVSTLTIQRTQQEDSAVYLCASSPRESSYEQYFGPGTRLTVT.

The rearrangement links TRBV11-2 to TRBJ2-5; D perhaps matches TRBD2 (6 bases). The CDR3 covers 15 residues. CDR1 is SGHAT and CDR2 is FQNNGV in the germline V gene. The V and J ends lost 5 bases and 4 bases respectively, with 17 bases between them. CDR3 region: CASSPGLGSGETQYF. CDR3 DNA: TGTGCCAGCAGCCCGGGACTGGGATCGGGAGAGACCCAGTACTTC.

The rearrangement uses TRBV7-2 and TRBJ2-3; possibly TRBD2 for D (6 bases). The CDR3 has 15 residues. CDR1 is SGHTA and CDR2 is FQGNSA in the germline V gene. Between the trimmed V and J ends, which lost 3 bases and 2 bases, there was a span of 12 bases. CDR3 in DNA: TGTGCCAGCAGCTTTTCGGGGGAGTTCACAGATACGCAGTATTTT. It yields the protein CASSFSGEFTDTQYF.

This chain links TRBV29-1 with TRBJ2-3; 8 bases line up with TRBD2. Unmatched junction bases numbered 4, after V lost 0 bases and J lost 5 bases. CDR1 and CDR2 from the germline V gene are SQVTM and ANQGSEA. This CDR3 is 14 amino acids long. The CDR3 here is CSVEDQRGRDTQYF. The CDR3, as DNA: TGCAGCGTTGAAGATCAGCGGGGGAGAGATACGCAGTATTTT.

The chain couples TRBV6-5 to TRBJ2-7, with TRBD1 matching over 7 bases. Germline V gene sequence: CDR1 MNHEY, CDR2 SVGAGI. The ends lost 5 bases at V and 3 bases at J; junction bases unmatched: 7. CDR3 length equals 14 residues. CDR3 nucleotides: TGTGCCAGCAGTGGCCCTAGACAGGGCTACGAGCAGTACTTC. This gives the protein CASSGPRQGYEQYF.